Listed here are 23 T cell receptor beta chains from one sample, sequenced in a study of cytomegalovirus exposure and HLA in healthy donors. Method: immunoSEQ multiplex PCR; TCRdb's copy keeps in-frame clones and lacks some. Of about 150,000 clones listed, more than 70% were seen once; the top ten hold 2.1%. Sequencing used PBMCs. Receptors were obtained from a human donor in good health.

This chain uses TRBV27 with TRBJ2-7; no firm D call. This CDR3 comprises 13 residues. Per germline, CDR1 MNHEY and CDR2 SMNVEV (reference sequence). V lost 5 bases and J lost 0, with 8 bases in between. CDR3 nucleotides: TGTGCCAGCAGTCGTTACAGCTCCTACGAGCAGTACTTC. As protein: CASSRYSSYEQYF.

This clone was observed a handful of times. The chain uses TRBV4-1 and TRBJ1-5, with D perhaps TRBD1 (5 bases). V was trimmed by 7 bases and J by 4 bases, leaving 14 bases between them. The CDR3 runs 14 residues. Germline-derived CDR1 and CDR2 are MGHRA and YSYEKL. In DNA form, the CDR3 reads TGCGCCAGCAAGTCCGCAGGGCCGAATCAGCCCCAGCATTTT. The encoded protein is CASKSAGPNQPQHF.

The V and J genes are TRBV29-1 and TRBJ1-1; possibly TRBD1 for D (5 bases). The CDR3 length is 13 residues. Trimming left V 1 base short and J 5 bases short, with 11 bases between. Germline CDR1 reads SQVTM; CDR2 reads ANQGSEA. CDR3 coding DNA: TGCAGCGTTGAAGTGAAGGGGAAGACTGAAGCTTTCTTT. Residues: CSVEVKGKTEAFF.

V usage is TRBV4-1 and J usage is TRBJ2-7; TRBD2 aligns across 10 bases. The ends lost 0 bases at V and 8 bases at J; junction bases unmatched: 7. Germline V lookup: CDR1 MGHRA, CDR2 YSYEKL. This CDR3 spans 15 amino acids. The CDR3: CASSQEGASGRQQYF. CDR3 in DNA: TGCGCCAGCAGCCAAGAGGGGGCTAGCGGGAGACAGCAGTACTTC.

The table lists this clone with a few counts. The V and J genes are TRBV2 and TRBJ1-5, with D hard to call. The CDR3 runs to 14 residues. Germline V gene sequence: CDR1 SNHLY, CDR2 FYNNEI. Between the trimmed V and J ends, which lost 6 bases and 2 bases, there was a span of 11 bases. CDR3 bases: TGTGCCAGCAGGGGAGGTTGGGGCAATCAGCCCCAGCATTTT. The encoded protein is CASRGGWGNQPQHF.

The count of this clone is one. This rearrangement joins TRBV13 to TRBJ1-1; 7 nucleotides line up with TRBD1. The CDR3 runs to 13 residues. Trimming at V came to 4 bases and at J to 4 bases, leaving 3 bases not matched to a gene. The germline V gene has CDR1 PRHDT and CDR2 FYEKMQ (reference sequence). CDR3 region: CASSSTGPTEAFF. As DNA, the CDR3 is TGTGCCAGCAGCTCGACAGGGCCCACTGAAGCTTTCTTT.

This clone was found a few times. V is TRBV7-2 and J is TRBJ2-3, with TRBD2 matching 12 bases. Per the germline V gene, CDR1 is SGHTA and CDR2 is FQGNSA. Trimming took 5 bases from V and 1 from J; bases not matched to a gene: 4. This CDR3 region has 16 residues. The CDR3 region is CASSVRLAGGTDTQYF. CDR3 coding DNA: TGTGCCAGCAGCGTCCGACTAGCGGGGGGCACAGATACGCAGTATTTT.

The CDR3 loop reads CASRPTWGLSGANVLTF. The CDR3 region has the DNA TGTGCCAGCAGACCGACTTGGGGGCTCTCTGGGGCCAACGTCCTGACTTTC. The chain joins TRBV5-8 to TRBJ2-6, with a possible D match to TRBD1 (6 bases). Germline CDR1 reads SGHTS; CDR2 reads YDEGEE. The ends were cut back, 5 bases at V and 0 bases at J, with 15 bases in the middle. This CDR3 is 17 amino acids long.

The chain's CDR3 is CSVAPTGVDTEAFF. The CDR3 region has the DNA TGCAGCGTTGCACCGACAGGGGTGGACACTGAAGCTTTCTTT. V and J are TRBV29-1 and TRBJ1-1, with 8 bases fitting TRBD1. From germline, CDR1 is SQVTM and CDR2 ANQGSEA. The CDR3 length is 14 residues. J was trimmed by 3 bases and V by 4 bases; bases with no gene match: 7. The full variable domain, with the rest looked up from reference TRBV29-1 and TRBJ1-1, is SAVISQKPSRDICQRGTSLTIQCQVDSQVTMMFWYRQQPGQSLTLIATANQGSEATYESGFVIDKFPISRPNLTFSTLTVSNMSPEDSSIYLCSVAPTGVDTEAFFGQGTRLTVV.

This chain uses TRBV5-1 with TRBJ1-1, with D possibly being TRBD1 (6 bases). In germline, CDR1 is SGHRS, CDR2 YFSETQ. The CDR3 runs to 17 residues. V lost 3 bases and J lost 0, with 18 bases in between. The CDR3: CASSWGPPRQMNTEAFF. The CDR3 DNA reads TGCGCCAGCAGCTGGGGGCCCCCGCGGCAGATGAACACTGAAGCTTTCTTT.

The V call is TRBV6-5, the J call TRBJ2-3, with 9 bases identical to TRBD2. There are 15 residues in the CDR3. The V segment lost 2 bases and the J segment 6 bases; nucleotides outside the gene matches: 6. CDR1 is MNHEY and CDR2 is SVGAGI in the germline V gene. The CDR3 DNA follows: TGTGCCAGCAGTTACATGGGACTAGCAGTCGATACGCAGTATTTT. Protein: CASSYMGLAVDTQYF.

The genes are TRBV29-1 and TRBJ1-1; D is ambiguous. Germline loops: CDR1 SQVTM, CDR2 ANQGSEA. CDR3 length equals 12 residues. V dropped 1 base and J dropped 4 bases, with 7 bases sitting between them. This CDR3 reads CSVEVPPTEAFF. CDR3 nucleotide sequence: TGCAGCGTTGAAGTTCCTCCCACTGAAGCTTTCTTT. Full variable domain (outside the CDR3, taken from reference TRBV29-1 and TRBJ1-1): SAVISQKPSRDICQRGTSLTIQCQVDSQVTMMFWYRQQPGQSLTLIATANQGSEATYESGFVIDKFPISRPNLTFSTLTVSNMSPEDSSIYLCSVEVPPTEAFFGQGTRLTVV.

This chain uses TRBV14 with TRBJ1-3; D call uncertain. Germline CDR1 reads SGHDN; CDR2 reads FVKESK. There are 17 residues in the CDR3. V was pared by 0 bases and J by 3 bases, with 15 bases between. In DNA, the CDR3 is TGTGCCAGCAGCCAAGACGGAGGGCTCGTCGGTGGAAACACCATATATTTT. Its translation is CASSQDGGLVGGNTIYF. Together with reference TRBV14 and TRBJ1-3, the CDR3 gives the full variable domain: EAGVTQFPSHSVIEKGQTVTLRCDPISGHDNLYWYRRVMGKEIKFLLHFVKESKQDESGMPNNRFLAERTGGTYSTLKVQPAELEDSGVYFCASSQDGGLVGGNTIYFGEGSWLTVV.

CDR3 protein: CASSPGGSNQPQHF. Written as DNA, the CDR3 is TGTGCCAGCTCACCGGGGGGGAGCAATCAGCCCCAGCATTTT. V and J are TRBV18 and TRBJ1-5; D may be TRBD1 (5 bases). CDR1 KGHSH and CDR2 LQKENI come from the germline V gene. The ends were cut back, 3 bases at V and 1 base at J, with 7 bases in the middle. This CDR3 is built from 14 residues.

The genes are TRBV10-3 and TRBJ2-1; possible D gene TRBD2, 6 bases. The CDR3 runs 13 residues. Germline CDR1 ENHRY, CDR2 SYGVKD. Trimming removed 5 bases at V and 3 bases at J, with 8 bases between. CDR3: CAISLEGYNEQFF. DNA of the CDR3: TGTGCCATCAGTTTGGAGGGCTACAATGAGCAGTTCTTC.

The chain links TRBV19 to TRBJ2-1; D perhaps matches TRBD2 (5 bases). CDR1 is LNHDA and CDR2 is SQIVND in the germline V gene (reference sequence). V was cut by 5 bases and J by 7 bases, with 12 bases left in between. The CDR3 is 13 amino acids. CDR3 loop: CASSPLSGNEQFF. The DNA of the CDR3 is TGTGCCAGTAGTCCCTTATCGGGGAATGAGCAGTTCTTC.

V is TRBV2 and J is TRBJ2-1; 9 bases are shared with TRBD1. Germline loops: CDR1 SNHLY, CDR2 FYNNEI. CDR3 length: 15 residues. V shed 8 bases, J shed 3 bases, and the junction held 8 bases outside the gene matches. CDR3 region: CASQNWDRDYNEQFF. In DNA, the CDR3 is TGTGCCAGCCAGAACTGGGACAGGGACTACAATGAGCAGTTCTTC.

The genes are TRBV2 and TRBJ2-3, with 8 bases lining up with TRBD1. Germline V gene sequence: CDR1 SNHLY, CDR2 FYNNEI. CDR3 length: 15 residues. V was pared by 4 bases and J by 4 bases, with 7 bases of the junction left unmatched. CDR3 amino acids: CASSGTGTPADTQYF. In nucleotides, the CDR3 is TGTGCCAGCAGTGGGACAGGGACCCCCGCAGATACGCAGTATTTT.

The V and J genes are TRBV27 and TRBJ1-2; maybe TRBD1 (5 bases). CDR1 and CDR2 (germline): MNHEY, SMNVEV (reference sequence). With 4 bases removed from V and 3 bases from J, the gap between germline ends came to 15 bases. The CDR3 totals 15 residues. DNA for the CDR3: TGTGCCAGCAGTTCCCGGGGGTGGCTGGACTATGGCTACACCTTC. It codes for CASSSRGWLDYGYTF.

This chain connects TRBV28 to TRBJ2-7, with D possibly being TRBD1 (5 bases). This CDR3 region has 15 residues. Germline V gene lookup returns CDR1 MDHEN and CDR2 SYDVKM. Deletions cut 4 bases from V and 2 bases from J, with 15 bases between. The CDR3 loop is CASSSQPGSPYEQYF. The CDR3 nucleotides read TGTGCCAGCAGTTCGCAGCCAGGGTCACCCTACGAGCAGTACTTC.

The rearrangement uses TRBV7-9 and TRBJ1-2, with 9 bases identical to TRBD1. Trimming cost V 5 bases and J 7 bases; bases outside gene matches: 11. Germline V lookup: CDR1 SEHNR, CDR2 FQNEAQ (reference sequence). CDR3 length equals 15 residues. The CDR3 DNA follows: TGTGCCAGCAGCCCGTGGGACAGGGATGACGGTGGCTACACCTTC. Encoded protein: CASSPWDRDDGGYTF.

The V gene is TRBV7-3, the J gene TRBJ2-5; TRBD2 matches at 12 bases. CDR1 is SGHTA, CDR2 FQGTGA, per germline. The CDR3 is 16 residues long. V shed 5 bases, J shed 5 bases, and the junction held 9 bases outside the gene matches. In DNA form, the CDR3 reads TGTGCCAGCAGCCGGCTAGCGGGGGGGTCGGGGGAGACCCAGTACTTC. This translates into CASSRLAGGSGETQYF.

This chain joins TRBV7-2 and TRBJ2-7; 13 bases are shared with TRBD2. The CDR3 spans 15 residues. V lost 1 base, J lost 5 bases, and 2 bases stayed unmatched. Germline CDR1 reads SGHTA; CDR2 reads FQGNSA. The CDR3 nucleotides are TGTGCCAGCAGCTTAGTCGGGACTAGCGGGGACGAGCAGTACTTC. It yields the protein CASSLVGTSGDEQYF. Complete variable domain (other parts from reference TRBV7-2 and TRBJ2-7): GAGVSQSPSNKVTEKGKDVELRCDPISGHTALYWYRQSLGQGLEFLIYFQGNSAPDKSGLPSDRFSAERTGGSVSTLTIQRTQQEDSAVYLCASSLVGTSGDEQYFGPGTRLTVT.